One and the same sample provided the 5 T cell receptor beta chains below, sequenced in a study of blood T cell repertoires in COVID-19. TCRdb's copy holds only in-frame clones and misses some; the assay was immunoSEQ multiplex PCR. The table records almost 250,000 clones, 75% to 85% of them present only once. Sequencing was carried out using PBMCs or T cells enriched from blood (not recorded which). The receptors stem from a woman aged 45-60 years with acute COVID-19.

The chain links TRBV10-3 to TRBJ1-2, with D unclear. Germline values: CDR1 ENHRY, CDR2 SYGVKD. The CDR3 has 13 residues. Trimming cost V 2 bases and J 1 base, with 5 bases left between them. The CDR3 here is CAISEASNYGYTF. DNA of the CDR3: TGTGCCATCAGTGAGGCCAGTAACTATGGCTACACCTTC.

This clone was seen only once. V and J are TRBV9 and TRBJ1-2; TRBD1 might be the D (6 bases). CDR1 and CDR2 from the germline V gene are SGDLS and YYNGEE. The CDR3 has 13 amino acids. The V end was cut by 1 base, the J end by 3 bases, with 7 bases between. This CDR3 is CASSVSGDYGYTF. For the CDR3, the DNA is TGTGCCAGCAGCGTATCAGGGGACTATGGCTACACCTTC.

This clone is a singleton in its sample. The chain employs TRBV30 and TRBJ1-5; possibly TRBD1 for D (6 bases). CDR3 length equals 14 residues. The ends were cut back, 4 bases at V and 4 bases at J, with 14 bases in the middle. Germline loops: CDR1 GTSNPN, CDR2 SVGIG (reference sequence). CDR3 amino acids: CAWTRRGGNQPQHF. CDR3 DNA: TGTGCCTGGACCCGCCGAGGGGGTAATCAGCCCCAGCATTTT.

The DNA of the CDR3 is TGTGCCAGTAGTAGGCAAATTAGCACAGATACGCAGTATTTT. Encoded protein: CASSRQISTDTQYF. The chain is built from TRBV19 and TRBJ2-3; no reliable D call. The CDR3 is 14 amino acids. The germline V gene encodes CDR1 LNHDA and CDR2 SQIVND (reference sequence). The V end was cut by 4 bases, the J end by 0 bases, with 8 bases between.

The rearrangement links TRBV7-6 to TRBJ2-1, with 8 bases that match TRBD2. Germline-derived CDR1 and CDR2 are SGHVS and FNYEAQ. V trimming: 3 bases; J trimming: 10 bases; junction bases outside the gene matches: 11. The CDR3 sequence is 15 residues long. The CDR3 is CASSLERGPAGEQFF. The DNA of the CDR3 is TGTGCCAGCAGCTTGGAGCGGGGGCCCGCCGGGGAGCAGTTCTTC.